These 30 T cell receptor beta chains came from one sample sequenced in a study of T cell clusters in autoimmune cytopenias. Multiplex touch-down PCR amplified TRB using TRB-A and TRB-B pools in one tube. TCRdb reworked the multiplex PCR reads into one entry per CDR3 protein, no DNA. The sample includes 7,000 or so distinct CDR3 sequences. Each sample's input was roughly 250 ng genomic DNA, 40,000 or so genome equivalents. This sample was shared with a second study, whose subject was T cell repertoires in aging, cancer and after chemotherapy.

Source material: peripheral blood. All receptors come from a human donor in good health.

This clonotype shows up as medium-sized by frequency. The chain has TRBV11-1 and TRBJ2-7; TCRdb designates TRBD1, a call that cannot be tested without DNA. CDR1 SGHAT and CDR2 FQDESV come from the germline V gene (reference sequence). This CDR3 comprises 14 residues. CDR3 protein: CASSQYRGPYEQYF.

The chain recombines TRBV18 with TRBJ1-1; the TRBD1 assignment by TCRdb is unverifiable without DNA. This CDR3 is 14 amino acids long. From germline, CDR1 is KGHSH and CDR2 LQKENI. The CDR3 reads CASSVVQGAVEAFF.

The V gene is TRBV4-3, the J gene TRBJ1-3; TCRdb gives TRBD1 as the D gene, but with no DNA this cannot be confirmed. Germline V CDR1 and CDR2: LGHNA, YSLEER. The CDR3 length is 17 residues. The CDR3 loop is CASSQFLQGNSGNTIYF.

The V gene is TRBV11-2, the J gene TRBJ1-6; TCRdb indicates TRBD1, and absent DNA this call remains unverified. Germline V gene lookup returns CDR1 SGHAT and CDR2 FQNNGV. The length of the CDR3 is 13 residues. The CDR3 is CASRRVRVSPLHF.

This clonotype shows up as medium-sized by frequency. The rearrangement uses TRBV5-6 and TRBJ2-2; absent DNA, TCRdb's TRBD1 call cannot be checked. The CDR3 is made up of 15 amino acids. Germline V gene sequence: CDR1 SGHDT, CDR2 YYEEEE. CDR3 protein: CASSLKGAWTGELFF. The variable domain in full, with the rest retrieved from reference TRBV5-6 and TRBJ2-2, is DAGVTQSPTHLIKTRGQQVTLRCSPKSGHDTVSWYQQALGQGPQFIFQYYEEEERQRGNFPDRFSGHQFPNYSSELNVNALLLGDSALYLCASSLKGAWTGELFFGEGSRLTVL.

This clonotype is deemed medium-sized by its frequency. V and J are TRBV19 and TRBJ2-2. This CDR3 is 13 amino acids long. Germline V gene sequence: CDR1 LNHDA, CDR2 SQIVND (reference sequence). The CDR3 reads CASSIEGYGELFF. The variable domain in full, completed from reference TRBV19 and TRBJ2-2, reads DGGITQSPKYLFRKEGQNVTLSCEQNLNHDAMYWYRQDPGQGLRLIYYSQIVNDFQKGDIAEGYSVSREKKESFPLTVTSAQKNPTAFYLCASSIEGYGELFFGEGSRLTVL.

By frequency, this clonotype registers medium-sized. V and J are TRBV6-5 and TRBJ2-1; with no DNA, the TCRdb D assignment of TRBD1 cannot be verified. CDR3 length: 12 amino acids. Germline values: CDR1 MNHEY, CDR2 SVGAGI. Here the CDR3 reads CASSSGLDEQFF.

The chain carries TRBV4-2 and TRBJ1-2. CDR3 size: 14 residues. Per the germline V gene, CDR1 is LGHNA and CDR2 is YNFKEQ. The CDR3 sequence: CASSQTRQSHGYTF.

The chain carries TRBV27 and TRBJ1-1; there is no DNA to check the TCRdb D call of TRBD1. Germline V gene lookup returns CDR1 MNHEY and CDR2 SMNVEV (reference sequence). CDR3 length equals 15 residues. The CDR3 reads CASSLNGGSNTEAFF.

This clonotype counts as medium-sized by frequency. The chain joins TRBV19 to TRBJ2-5; TCRdb's D call, TRBD1, is unchecked because there is no DNA. CDR1 and CDR2 (germline): LNHDA, SQIVND (reference sequence). The CDR3 has 15 amino acids. This CDR3 is CASSIEAQGMETQYF. Complete variable domain (other parts from reference TRBV19 and TRBJ2-5): DGGITQSPKYLFRKEGQNVTLSCEQNLNHDAMYWYRQDPGQGLRLIYYSQIVNDFQKGDIAEGYSVSREKKESFPLTVTSAQKNPTAFYLCASSIEAQGMETQYFGPGTRLLVL.

The chain joins TRBV6-1 to TRBJ1-1; the TRBD1 assignment by TCRdb is unverifiable without DNA. Germline V gene data show CDR1 as MNHNS and CDR2 as SASEGT. This CDR3 has 14 amino acids. The chain's CDR3 is CASRAGGEGTEAFF.

The chain couples TRBV29-1 to TRBJ2-7. Germline V gene lookup returns CDR1 SQVTM and CDR2 ANQGSEA. The CDR3 is made up of 11 amino acids. The CDR3 sequence: CSALITYEQYF.

This chain connects TRBV12-3 or TRBV12-4 to TRBJ2-5; TCRdb proposes TRBD2, but this gene call is untestable without DNA. The CDR3 sequence is 15 residues long. The CDR3 spells CASSSGLAGAETQYF.

The V and J genes are TRBV5-6 and TRBJ2-1; checking the TCRdb D call of TRBD1 is not possible without DNA. The V gene's germline CDR1 is SGHDT and CDR2 YYEEEE. This CDR3 comprises 13 residues. CDR3 region: CASSANTGNEQFF.

V gene TRBV7-9 combines with J gene TRBJ2-5; there is no DNA to check the TCRdb D call of TRBD2. The CDR3 contains 14 residues. Germline V CDR1 and CDR2: SEHNR, FQNEAQ (reference sequence). The CDR3 sequence is CASRELGLVGTQYF.

This chain links TRBV5-6 with TRBJ1-5. This CDR3 is 13 amino acids long. CDR1 and CDR2 from the germline V gene are SGHDT and YYEEEE. The CDR3 loop reads CASSFSINQPQHF.

The chain links TRBV4-3 to TRBJ1-1. The V gene's germline CDR1 is LGHNA and CDR2 YSLEER. The CDR3 contains 15 residues. CDR3: CASSQEMAGHTEAFF.

The V and J genes are TRBV20-1 and TRBJ2-7; the D call from TCRdb, TRBD2, cannot be confirmed without DNA. This CDR3 region has 13 residues. The germline V gene has CDR1 DFQATT and CDR2 SNEGSKA (reference sequence). The CDR3 sequence: CSARLSGAYEQYF.

The chain has TRBV20-1 and TRBJ2-5. Germline loops: CDR1 DFQATT, CDR2 SNEGSKA (reference sequence). CDR3 length: 12 residues. The CDR3 region is CSALDTQETQYF.

The J gene is TRBJ2-2, the V gene TRBV18. The CDR3 runs to 14 residues. Germline V lookup: CDR1 KGHSH, CDR2 LQKENI. The CDR3 sequence: CASSNIDRGGELFF.

The genes are TRBV5-4 and TRBJ2-7; the D call of TRBD1 rests on TCRdb alone, since no DNA is present to check it. This CDR3 has 15 residues. Germline loops: CDR1 SGHNT, CDR2 YYREEE (reference sequence). The CDR3 region is CASSLVGQGSYEQYF.

J is TRBJ2-5 and V is TRBV20-1. The CDR3 sequence is 13 residues long. CDR1 DFQATT and CDR2 SNEGSKA come from the germline V gene (reference sequence). CDR3 in amino acids: CSASPITDGTQYF.

The gene calls are TRBV27 and TRBJ2-1; TCRdb returns TRBD2, unconfirmable since there is no DNA. Germline CDR1 MNHEY, CDR2 SMNVEV (reference sequence). This CDR3 spans 14 amino acids. The CDR3 spells CASSTAGSLNEQFF.

The genes are TRBV20-1 and TRBJ1-3; the TCRdb call, TRBD1, lacks DNA for checking. Germline V gene sequence: CDR1 DFQATT, CDR2 SNEGSKA (reference sequence). The CDR3 sequence is 15 residues long. The CDR3: CSASPGTGAGNTIYF.

The chain links TRBV18 to TRBJ2-7. CDR3 length: 15 residues. Germline CDR1 KGHSH, CDR2 LQKENI. The CDR3 sequence is CASSPDSYSSYEQYF.

J is TRBJ1-1 and V is TRBV20-1. The CDR3 totals 15 residues. Germline V gene sequence: CDR1 DFQATT, CDR2 SNEGSKA (reference sequence). The chain's CDR3 is CSASSARPMNTEAFF.

V usage is TRBV20-1 and J usage is TRBJ1-2; as DNA is missing, the TRBD1 call by TCRdb cannot be tested. The CDR3 is 13 amino acids. Germline V lookup: CDR1 DFQATT, CDR2 SNEGSKA (reference sequence). The CDR3: CSARPGQTYGYTF.

This clonotype is deemed medium-sized by its frequency. The gene calls are TRBV19 and TRBJ1-2. Germline V CDR1 and CDR2: LNHDA, SQIVND (reference sequence). There are 13 residues in the CDR3. This CDR3 is CASSMAANYGYTF.

This clonotype registers medium-sized (0.01 to 0.1%) by frequency. The chain employs TRBV15 and TRBJ2-5; no DNA is available, so the TRBD2 call from TCRdb remains unchecked. CDR1 is LNHNV and CDR2 is YYDKDF in the germline V gene (reference sequence). The CDR3 runs to 16 residues. This CDR3 is CATSRGLAGREETQYF.

By frequency, this clonotype is medium-sized. CDR3 amino acids: CSVGTDPSSYEQYF. The chain links TRBV29-1 to TRBJ2-7; TCRdb gives TRBD1 as the D gene, but with no DNA this cannot be confirmed. The CDR3 sequence is 14 residues long. Germline loops: CDR1 SQVTM, CDR2 ANQGSEA.